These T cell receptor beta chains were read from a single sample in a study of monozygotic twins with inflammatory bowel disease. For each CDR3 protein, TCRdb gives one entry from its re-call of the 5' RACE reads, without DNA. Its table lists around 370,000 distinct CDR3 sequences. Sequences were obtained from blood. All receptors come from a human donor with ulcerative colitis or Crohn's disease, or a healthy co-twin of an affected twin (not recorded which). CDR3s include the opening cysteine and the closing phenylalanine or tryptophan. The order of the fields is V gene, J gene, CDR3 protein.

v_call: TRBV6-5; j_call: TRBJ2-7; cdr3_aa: CASSYKRTSEQYF
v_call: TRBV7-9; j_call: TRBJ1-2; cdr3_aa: CASSHRTAENYGYTF
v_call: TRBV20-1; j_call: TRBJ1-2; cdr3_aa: CSARGGNYGYTF
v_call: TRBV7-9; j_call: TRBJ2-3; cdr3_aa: CASSFFQRGDTDTQYF
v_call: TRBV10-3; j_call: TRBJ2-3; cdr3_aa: CAISEGLTDTQYF
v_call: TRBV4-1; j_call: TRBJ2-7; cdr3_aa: CASSQDTGREQYF
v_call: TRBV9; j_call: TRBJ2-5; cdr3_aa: CASSVGPGGRGLDGTQYF
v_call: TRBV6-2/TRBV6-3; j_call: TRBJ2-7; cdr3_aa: CASRRPGNSYEQYF
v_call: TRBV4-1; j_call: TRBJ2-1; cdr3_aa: CASSPFHNEQFF
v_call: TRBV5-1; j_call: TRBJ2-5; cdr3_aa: CASSLGPGTGQETQYF
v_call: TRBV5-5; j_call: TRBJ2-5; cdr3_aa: CASSLWDTLQETQYF
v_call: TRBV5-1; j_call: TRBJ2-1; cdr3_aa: CASGAGVDYNEQFF
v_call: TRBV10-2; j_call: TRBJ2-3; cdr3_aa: CASSVSIDTQYF
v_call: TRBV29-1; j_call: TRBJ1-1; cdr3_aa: CSVGDTGDTEAFF
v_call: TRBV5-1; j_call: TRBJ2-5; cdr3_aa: CASSPVGGGQETQYF
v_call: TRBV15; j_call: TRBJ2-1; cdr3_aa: CATSRETGFYNEQFF